This TCR beta chain was captured by sequencing in a study of OX40 agonist ivuxolimab in advanced cancers. Looking at the study overall: Every 2 weeks, patients received ivuxolimab intravenously, dosed at 0.01 to 10 mg/kg.

With 2 bases clipped from V and 5 bases from J, the junction kept 7 bases outside the gene matches. Germline V gene data show CDR1 as SGHVS and CDR2 as FNYEAQ. CDR3 size: 15 residues. The method was immunoSEQ multiplex PCR; TCRdb's version includes in-frame clones alone and lacks a portion of them. This table holds tens of thousands of clones, 90% found once. The chain combines TRBV7-6 with TRBJ2-7; 9 bases align to TRBD1. This material consisted of CD4+ or CD8+ T cells sorted from blood, taken in a trial of the OX40 agonist ivuxolimab. The source is an adult with an advanced solid tumor such as melanoma, head and neck, liver or kidney cancer. The CDR3 nucleotides are TGTGCCAGCAGCTTATTGGGGGACAGGGAAAACGAGCAGTACTTC. Translation gives CASSLLGDRENEQYF.